One sample yielded the 16 T cell receptor beta chains listed below, sequenced in a study of cytomegalovirus exposure and HLA in healthy donors (dated by TCRdb to the late 2010s). Library construction relied on the immunoSEQ multiplex PCR assay. Drawn from immuneACCESS, this table holds only the in-frame rearrangements with V and J called that TCRdb kept. Clones are partly lost; checked studies trace under half to an unresolved V gene and leave the rest unexplained. The sample has 130,000 to 150,000 clones on record, about 86% of them singletons. The ten largest clones add up to 7.5% to 10% of the sample. The sequencing sample was made of PBMCs. Receptors were obtained from a woman aged 18-30 years in good health and CMV-seropositive.

J is TRBJ2-1 and V is TRBV11-2; perhaps TRBD2 as D (5 bases). The CDR3 is made up of 14 amino acids. V was cut by 3 bases and J by 5 bases, with 11 bases left in between. Per germline, CDR1 SGHAT and CDR2 FQNNGV. The CDR3 here is CASSFDYQHNEQFF. CDR3 DNA sequence: TGTGCCAGCAGCTTCGACTATCAACACAATGAGCAGTTCTTC.

The V and J genes are TRBV5-1 and TRBJ2-1, with TRBD1 matching over 9 bases. Germline CDR1 and CDR2: SGHRS and YFSETQ. The CDR3 consists of 14 residues. Losses at the gene ends were 5 bases for V and 9 bases for J; bases not matched to a gene: 9. The CDR3, as DNA: TGCGCCAGCAGTCGGGACAGGGTAGCGGGTGAGCAGTTCTTC. Amino acids: CASSRDRVAGEQFF.

The J gene is TRBJ2-5, the V gene TRBV7-2; D gene ambiguous. CDR1 is SGHTA, CDR2 FQGNSA, per germline. V was pared by 3 bases and J by 5 bases, with 10 bases between. The CDR3 length is 13 residues. The CDR3 sequence: CASSLGSRETQYF. The CDR3 DNA reads as TGTGCCAGCAGCTTGGGCAGCAGGGAGACCCAGTACTTC.

The gene calls are TRBV6-1 and TRBJ2-7; 8 bases map to TRBD1. The CDR3 length is 14 residues. V dropped 7 bases and J dropped 1; count of bases not matched to a gene: 6. Germline loops: CDR1 MNHNS, CDR2 SASEGT. This CDR3 is CASTRQGRSYEQYF. The CDR3 DNA sequence: TGTGCCAGCACCAGACAGGGGCGTTCCTACGAGCAGTACTTC.

The chain has TRBV7-9 and TRBJ2-5, with no clear D. The V end was cut by 3 bases, the J end by 5 bases, with 7 bases between. This CDR3 region has 12 residues. Germline lookup yields CDR1 SEHNR and CDR2 FQNEAQ (reference sequence). CDR3 loop: CASSLMGETQYF. CDR3 nucleotides: TGTGCCAGCAGCTTGATGGGCGAGACCCAGTACTTC.

The gene calls are TRBV4-2 and TRBJ2-3; 7 bases match TRBD2. This CDR3 region has 14 residues. Germline values: CDR1 LGHNA, CDR2 YNFKEQ. V shed 4 bases, J shed 4 bases, and the junction held 5 bases outside the gene matches. DNA of the CDR3: TGTGCCAGCAGCCGGGACTACTTCCCAGATACGCAGTATTTT. Translated: CASSRDYFPDTQYF.

This sequence joins TRBV5-5 and TRBJ1-1, with D tentatively TRBD1 (5 bases). Trimming took off 2 bases at V and 1 base at J, with 15 bases between the two ends. The CDR3 spans 16 residues. CDR1 and CDR2 (germline): SGHKS, YYEKEE (reference sequence). CDR3 protein: CASSLMARQWNTEAFF. Written as DNA, the CDR3 is TGTGCCAGCAGCTTAATGGCAAGACAGTGGAACACTGAAGCTTTCTTT. The variable domain in full, with the rest retrieved from reference TRBV5-5 and TRBJ1-1, is DAGVTQSPTHLIKTRGQQVTLRCSPISGHKSVSWYQQVLGQGPQFIFQYYEKEERGRGNFPDRFSARQFPNYSSELNVNALLLGDSALYLCASSLMARQWNTEAFFGQGTRLTVV.

The V call is TRBV7-3, the J call TRBJ1-2, with 11 bases lining up with TRBD1. The CDR3 extends over 15 amino acids. The germline CDR1 and CDR2 sequences are SGHTA and FQGTGA. With V trimmed by 5 bases and J by 3 bases, 5 bases remained unmatched. In nucleotides, the CDR3 is TGTGCCAGCAGCGACCCGGGACAGGGGGACTATGGCTACACCTTC. Translation: CASSDPGQGDYGYTF.

J is TRBJ2-7 and V is TRBV16; 7 positions agree with TRBD1. The germline V gene encodes CDR1 KGHSY and CDR2 FQNENV. The V segment lost 4 bases and the J segment 0 bases; nucleotides outside the gene matches: 3. The CDR3 has 14 amino acids. The chain's CDR3 is CASSRGTVSYEQYF. CDR3 nucleotide sequence: TGTGCCAGCAGCCGAGGGACAGTCTCCTACGAGCAGTACTTC.

The genes are TRBV4-3 and TRBJ2-3, with 9 bases lining up with TRBD2. The CDR3 runs 15 residues. Per the germline V gene, CDR1 is LGHNA and CDR2 is YSLEER. J gave up 5 bases and V 5 bases, and 8 bases lay outside the gene matches. The chain's CDR3 is CASSALAGTLDTQYF. CDR3 DNA sequence: TGCGCCAGCAGCGCTCTAGCGGGGACCCTAGATACGCAGTATTTT.

This chain connects TRBV7-8 to TRBJ1-3; no reliable D call. V shed 6 bases and J shed 4 bases, with 7 bases lying between them. Germline V gives CDR1 SGHVS, CDR2 FQNEAQ. The CDR3 length is 12 residues. For the CDR3, the DNA is TGTGCCAGCAGTCTCCTGGGAAACACCATATATTTT. This translates into CASSLLGNTIYF.

V usage is TRBV19 and J usage is TRBJ1-1, with a possible D match to TRBD1 (5 bases). Germline V CDR1 and CDR2: LNHDA, SQIVND (reference sequence). The length of the CDR3 is 18 residues. Trimming took 5 bases from V and 2 from J, leaving 24 bases between them. The CDR3 sequence is CASSSLSRGPRFNTEAFF. Here the CDR3 DNA reads TGTGCCAGTAGTTCCCTTTCAAGGGGCCCACGATTCAACACTGAAGCTTTCTTT.

The chain joins TRBV5-4 to TRBJ1-6; D is perhaps TRBD1 (6 bases). The CDR3 is 15 residues long. Per the germline V gene, CDR1 is SGHNT and CDR2 is YYREEE (reference sequence). V gave up 0 bases and J gave up 7 bases, with 11 bases separating them. The CDR3 region is CASSLDPQGNSPLHF. In DNA form, the CDR3 reads TGTGCCAGCAGCTTGGACCCGCAGGGGAATTCACCCCTCCACTTT.

The chain employs TRBV29-1 and TRBJ1-1, with TRBD1 as a possible D gene (5 bases). This CDR3 spans 13 amino acids. Trimming removed 7 bases from V and 1 base from J, with 13 bases in between. The V gene's germline CDR1 is SQVTM and CDR2 ANQGSEA. CDR3 loop: CSGNVQANTEAFF. CDR3 coding DNA: TGCAGCGGCAACGTACAGGCGAACACTGAAGCTTTCTTT.

The V call is TRBV18, the J call TRBJ1-4; 7 bases map to TRBD1. Per germline, CDR1 KGHSH and CDR2 LQKENI. With V trimmed by 1 base and J by 6 bases, 5 bases remained unmatched. This CDR3 is 15 amino acids long. This CDR3 is CASSPLTGRDEKLFF. The CDR3 DNA follows: TGTGCCAGCTCACCACTGACAGGGAGAGATGAAAAACTGTTTTTT.

V gene TRBV6-1 combines with J gene TRBJ1-2; TRBD1 might be the D (5 bases). This CDR3 contains 14 residues. Trimming left V 7 bases short and J 5 bases short, with 17 bases between. The V gene's germline CDR1 is MNHNS and CDR2 SASEGT. CDR3 sequence (DNA): TGTGCCAGCACCAGAGGTGGGCAGGGATATGGCTACACCTTC. This sequence encodes CASTRGGQGYGYTF.